This T cell receptor beta chain was recorded in a study of T cell responses to AZD1222 COVID-19 vaccine. Study-level points and caveats: Vaccine-associated CD4 TCRs ranged over spike, dominating at 160-218 and 743-854.

Clones were read by immunoSEQ multiplex PCR, and TCRdb kept only the in-frame ones, dropping some. The sample includes 200,000 or so clones, approximately 94% seen only once; the top ten take roughly 9.2%. Note on this clone: Its antigen is as yet unknown.

This receptor was identified in an adult in good health. Sequencing was performed on peripheral blood, taken on day 0 of AZD1222 vaccination.

CDR3 protein: CASTTVGGTGELFF. The CDR3 DNA sequence: TGTGCCAGCACAACAGTGGGCGGCACCGGGGAGCTGTTTTTT. The chain links TRBV2 to TRBJ2-2; D remains ambiguous. CDR1 and CDR2 from the germline V gene are SNHLY and FYNNEI. CDR3 length equals 14 residues. Trimming took 7 bases from V and 4 from J, leaving 13 bases between them.